The following is a T cell receptor beta chain sequence with its context. This sample was taken from a study of blood T cell repertoires in COVID-19. Study context: From T cells, B-cell-depleted T cells, or PBMCs came the material, which was cDNA or gDNA.

The germline V and J ends were trimmed by 5 bases and 6 bases, with 15 bases remaining between them. The CDR3 contains 14 residues. Germline V CDR1 and CDR2: KGHDR, SFDVKD. In the authors' workflow: Quantification of nucleated cells was approximated via reference gene primer amplification. TCRdb's copy holds only in-frame clones and misses some; the assay was immunoSEQ multiplex PCR. The V and J calls and clone size were taken over from that table, and D and trimming were inferred from the DNA. Among about 190,000 clones listed, about three quarters were seen once. The chain is built from TRBV24-1 and TRBJ1-2, with D tentatively TRBD1 (6 bases). What was sequenced was peripheral blood. The receptor was derived from a woman aged 70-85 years with acute or convalescent COVID-19. The CDR3 loop reads CATSAQGEEDGYTF. The CDR3 DNA sequence: TGTGCCACCAGTGCACAGGGAGAAGAGGATGGCTACACCTTC.